Below, 9 T cell receptor beta chains from the same sample are listed, as sequenced in a study of T-cell memory formation after mild COVID-19. TCRdb re-called the 5' RACE reads with MiXCR, one entry per CDR3 protein. The sample has 400,000 to 450,000 distinct CDR3 sequences, roughly 17% seen once. Specimen: PBMCs or a T cell subset sorted from them (not recorded which). These TCRs come from a man between 18 and 35 years old who had mild COVID-19 (a few samples of this study predate the infection). Cell type and time point are not known.

Ten or more counts support this clonotype. The rearrangement uses TRBV7-8 and TRBJ2-1; D is perhaps TRBD1 (6 bases). Deletions cut 5 bases from V and 15 bases from J, with 20 bases between. CDR1 is SGHVS, CDR2 FQNEAQ, per germline. This CDR3 contains 13 residues. The chain's CDR3 is CASSPSAGTMLFF. The CDR3, as DNA: TGTGCCAGCAGCCCTTCCGCCGGGACAATGCTGTTCTTC. Complete variable domain (other parts from reference TRBV7-8 and TRBJ2-1): GAGVSQSPRYKVAKRGQDVALRCDPISGHVSLFWYQQALGQGPEFLTYFQNEAQLDKSGLPSDRFFAERPEGSVSTLKIQRTQQEDSAVYLCASSPSAGTMLFFGPGTRLTVL.

This clonotype appeared a few times. This chain links TRBV29-1 with TRBJ1-1, with D maybe TRBD1 (5 bases). The CDR3 totals 13 residues. Germline loops: CDR1 SQVTM, CDR2 ANQGSEA. V lost 6 bases to trimming and J lost 4 bases, with 15 bases between them. The CDR3 loop reads CSVAGRAVTEAFF. The DNA for the CDR3 is TGCAGCGTCGCAGGGAGGGCGGTCACTGAAGCTTTCTTT. The whole variable domain, filled in from reference TRBV29-1 and TRBJ1-1, reads SAVISQKPSRDICQRGTSLTIQCQVDSQVTMMFWYRQQPGQSLTLIATANQGSEATYESGFVIDKFPISRPNLTFSTLTVSNMSPEDSSIYLCSVAGRAVTEAFFGQGTRLTVV.

This clonotype was counted only a few times. V gene TRBV7-3 combines with J gene TRBJ2-1; 13 bases fit TRBD2. CDR3 length equals 17 residues. Per germline, CDR1 SGHTA and CDR2 FQGTGA. Germline trimming cut 4 bases from V and 6 bases from J; bases unmatched to any gene: 9. CDR3 sequence reads: CASSSTGTSGAGNEQFF. CDR3 sequence (DNA): TGTGCCAGCAGCTCAACCGGGACTAGCGGGGCAGGCAATGAGCAGTTCTTC.

This clonotype was observed a handful of times. This chain joins TRBV4-2 and TRBJ2-3; 7 positions match TRBD2. The germline gives CDR1 LGHNA, CDR2 YNFKEQ. This CDR3 has 18 residues. V was pared by 0 bases and J by 3 bases, with 12 bases of the junction left unmatched. The CDR3 region is CASSQDKVRRGITDTQYF. In nucleotides, the CDR3 is TGTGCCAGCAGCCAAGATAAGGTTAGGCGGGGGATTACAGATACGCAGTATTTT.

There are a few counts of this clonotype. The rearrangement links TRBV12-3 or TRBV12-4 to TRBJ2-3; D uncertain. The CDR3 totals 16 residues. With 6 bases removed from V and 0 bases from J, the gap between germline ends came to 16 bases. CDR3 in DNA: TGTGCCAGCAGCGCTGATCCAGGTCCTAGCACAGATACGCAGTATTTT. It translates to CASSADPGPSTDTQYF.

The V call is TRBV27, the J call TRBJ2-3; D gene unclear. The CDR3 runs 15 residues. Germline CDR1 and CDR2: MNHEY and SMNVEV (reference sequence). V dropped 6 bases and J dropped 1 base, with 14 bases sitting between them. The CDR3 region is CASSPFSPRTDTQYF. Here the CDR3 DNA reads TGTGCCAGCAGCCCTTTTTCGCCTCGCACAGATACGCAGTATTTT.

The chain combines TRBV5-5 with TRBJ1-4; no firm D call. This CDR3 is built from 13 residues. Germline V gives CDR1 SGHKS, CDR2 YYEKEE (reference sequence). Deletions cut 1 base from V and 8 bases from J, with 9 bases between. The CDR3 region has the DNA TGTGCCAGCAGCTTGTCCCCCTTGGAAAAACTGTTTTTT. This gives the protein CASSLSPLEKLFF. The whole variable domain, remainder taken from reference TRBV5-5 and TRBJ1-4, is DAGVTQSPTHLIKTRGQQVTLRCSPISGHKSVSWYQQVLGQGPQFIFQYYEKEERGRGNFPDRFSARQFPNYSSELNVNALLLGDSALYLCASSLSPLEKLFFGSGTQLSVL.

This clonotype has a handful of counts. This rearrangement joins TRBV9 to TRBJ1-6; D remains unclear. Germline lookup yields CDR1 SGDLS and CDR2 YYNGEE. The V end lost 0 bases, the J end lost 8 bases, and 12 bases lay between the germline ends. The CDR3 is 15 amino acids. CDR3 coding DNA: TGTGCCAGCAGCGTAGAAGGGTATGGAGATTCACCCCTCCACTTT. It encodes CASSVEGYGDSPLHF.

This clonotype has only a few counts. The chain carries TRBV7-3 and TRBJ1-1, with TRBD1 as a possible D gene (5 bases). Germline V lookup: CDR1 SGHTA, CDR2 FQGTGA. Trimming removed 6 bases from V and 4 bases from J, with 15 bases in between. The CDR3 is made up of 14 amino acids. CDR3 bases: TGTGCCAGCAGTCGTCTTGCAGGGTCCACTGAAGCTTTCTTT. Translated, it gives CASSRLAGSTEAFF.